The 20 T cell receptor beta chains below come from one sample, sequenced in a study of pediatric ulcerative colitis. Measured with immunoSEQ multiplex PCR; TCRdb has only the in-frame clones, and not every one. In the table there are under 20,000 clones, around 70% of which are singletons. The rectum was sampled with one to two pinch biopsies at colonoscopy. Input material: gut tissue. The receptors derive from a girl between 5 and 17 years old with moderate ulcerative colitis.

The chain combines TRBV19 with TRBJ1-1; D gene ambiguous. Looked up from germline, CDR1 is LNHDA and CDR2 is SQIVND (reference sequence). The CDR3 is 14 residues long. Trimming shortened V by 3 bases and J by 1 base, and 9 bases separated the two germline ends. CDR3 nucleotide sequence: TGTGCCAGTAGTATTCCGCCGTGGAACACTGAAGCTTTCTTT. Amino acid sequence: CASSIPPWNTEAFF.

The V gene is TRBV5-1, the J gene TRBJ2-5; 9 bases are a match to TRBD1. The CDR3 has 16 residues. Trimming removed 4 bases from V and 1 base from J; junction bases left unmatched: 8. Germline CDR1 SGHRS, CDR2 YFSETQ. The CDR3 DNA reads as TGCGCCAGCAGCACTGGGGGACAGGGCCTCCAAGAGACCCAGTACTTC. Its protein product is CASSTGGQGLQETQYF. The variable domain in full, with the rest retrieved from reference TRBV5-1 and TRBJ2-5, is KAGVTQTPRYLIKTRGQQVTLSCSPISGHRSVSWYQQTPGQGLQFLFEYFSETQRNKGNFPGRFSGRQFSNSRSEMNVSTLELGDSALYLCASSTGGQGLQETQYFGPGTRLLVL.

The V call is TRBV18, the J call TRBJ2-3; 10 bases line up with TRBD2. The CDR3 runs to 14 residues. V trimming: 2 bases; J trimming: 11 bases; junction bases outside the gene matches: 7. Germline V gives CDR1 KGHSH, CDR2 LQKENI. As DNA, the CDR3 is TGTGCCAGCTCACCAAGGAGCGGGGGGGCAGGGCAGTATTTT. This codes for CASSPRSGGAGQYF. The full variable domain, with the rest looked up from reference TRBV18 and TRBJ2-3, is NAGVMQNPRHLVRRRGQEARLRCSPMKGHSHVYWYRQLPEEGLKFMVYLQKENIIDESGMPKERFSAEFPKEGPSILRIQQVVRGDSAAYFCASSPRSGGAGQYFGPGTRLTVL.

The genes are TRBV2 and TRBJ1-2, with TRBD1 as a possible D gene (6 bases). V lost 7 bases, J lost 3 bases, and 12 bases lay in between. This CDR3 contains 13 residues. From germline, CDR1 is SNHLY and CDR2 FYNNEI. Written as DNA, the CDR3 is TGTGCCAGCATGAGGGGGGAGGACTATGGCTACACCTTC. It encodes CASMRGEDYGYTF. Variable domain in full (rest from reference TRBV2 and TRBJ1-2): EPEVTQTPSHQVTQMGQEVILRCVPISNHLYFYWYRQILGQKVEFLVSFYNNEISEKSEIFDDQFSVERPDGSNFTLKIRSTKLEDSAMYFCASMRGEDYGYTFGSGTRLTVV.

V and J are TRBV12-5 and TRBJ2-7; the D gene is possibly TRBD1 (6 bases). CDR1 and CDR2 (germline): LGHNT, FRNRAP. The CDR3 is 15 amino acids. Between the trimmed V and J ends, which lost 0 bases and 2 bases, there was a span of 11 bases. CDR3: CASGLVQAGAYEQYF. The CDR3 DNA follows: TGTGCTAGTGGTTTGGTACAGGCAGGGGCCTACGAGCAGTACTTC.

CDR3 nucleotide sequence: TGTGCCAGCAGCCCGAGGGGGGGGTCGGAGACCCAGTACTTC. Encoded protein: CASSPRGGSETQYF. The chain recombines TRBV6-5 with TRBJ2-5; D is possibly TRBD2 (7 bases). The V and J ends lost 6 bases and 5 bases respectively, with 16 bases between them. This CDR3 has 14 amino acids. Per germline, CDR1 MNHEY and CDR2 SVGAGI.

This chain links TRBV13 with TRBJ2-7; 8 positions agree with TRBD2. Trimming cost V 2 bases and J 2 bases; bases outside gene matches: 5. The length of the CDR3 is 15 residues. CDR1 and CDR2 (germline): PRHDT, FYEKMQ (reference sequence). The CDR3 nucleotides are TGTGCCAGCAGCTTATGGCGGGAGGCGGCCTACGAGCAGTACTTC. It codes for CASSLWREAAYEQYF.

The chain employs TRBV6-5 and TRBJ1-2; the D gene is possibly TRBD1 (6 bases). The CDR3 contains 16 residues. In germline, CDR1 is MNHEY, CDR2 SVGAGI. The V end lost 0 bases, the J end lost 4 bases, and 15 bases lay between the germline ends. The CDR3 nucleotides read TGTGCCAGCAGTTACTCGCCCCAGGGGTGGCCCTATGGCTACACCTTC. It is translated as CASSYSPQGWPYGYTF.

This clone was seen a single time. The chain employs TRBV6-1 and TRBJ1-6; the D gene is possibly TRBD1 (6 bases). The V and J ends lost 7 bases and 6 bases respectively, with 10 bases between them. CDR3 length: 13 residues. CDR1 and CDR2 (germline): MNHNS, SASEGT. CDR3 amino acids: CASKGQLNSPLHF. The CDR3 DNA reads TGTGCCAGCAAAGGACAGCTTAATTCACCCCTCCACTTT.

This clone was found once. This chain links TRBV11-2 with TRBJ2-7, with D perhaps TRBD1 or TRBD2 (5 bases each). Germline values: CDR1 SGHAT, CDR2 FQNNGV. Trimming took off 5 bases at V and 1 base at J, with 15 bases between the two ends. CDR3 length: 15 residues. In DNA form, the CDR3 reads TGTGCCAGCAGCCAGAATCCGGGACGGTCCTACGAGCAGTACTTC. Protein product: CASSQNPGRSYEQYF.

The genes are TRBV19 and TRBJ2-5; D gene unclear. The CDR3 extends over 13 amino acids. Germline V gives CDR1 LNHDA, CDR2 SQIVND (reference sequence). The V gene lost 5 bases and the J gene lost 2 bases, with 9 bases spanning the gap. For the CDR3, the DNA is TGTGCCAGTAGTGCGACTCTACAAGAGACCCAGTACTTC. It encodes CASSATLQETQYF.

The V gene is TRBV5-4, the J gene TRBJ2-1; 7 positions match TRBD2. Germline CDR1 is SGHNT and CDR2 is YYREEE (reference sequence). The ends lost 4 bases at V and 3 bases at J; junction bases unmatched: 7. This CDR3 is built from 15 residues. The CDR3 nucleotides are TGTGCCAGCAGCACCAGCCCGGGGGGCTACAATGAGCAGTTCTTC. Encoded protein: CASSTSPGGYNEQFF.

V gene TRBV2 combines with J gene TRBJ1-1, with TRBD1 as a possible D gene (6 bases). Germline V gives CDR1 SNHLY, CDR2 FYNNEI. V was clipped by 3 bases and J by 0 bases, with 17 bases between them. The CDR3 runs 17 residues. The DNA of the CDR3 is TGTGCCAGCAGTGATTTAGGGTTAGGGGGGATGAACACTGAAGCTTTCTTT. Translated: CASSDLGLGGMNTEAFF. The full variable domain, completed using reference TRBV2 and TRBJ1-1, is EPEVTQTPSHQVTQMGQEVILRCVPISNHLYFYWYRQILGQKVEFLVSFYNNEISEKSEIFDDQFSVERPDGSNFTLKIRSTKLEDSAMYFCASSDLGLGGMNTEAFFGQGTRLTVV.

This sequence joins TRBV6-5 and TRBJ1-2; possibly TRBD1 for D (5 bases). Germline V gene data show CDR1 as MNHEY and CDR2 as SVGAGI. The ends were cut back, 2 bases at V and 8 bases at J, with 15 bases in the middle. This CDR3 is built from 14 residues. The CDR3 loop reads CASSYGGPYGGYTF. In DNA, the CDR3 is TGTGCCAGCAGTTACGGGGGACCTTATGGGGGCTACACCTTC.

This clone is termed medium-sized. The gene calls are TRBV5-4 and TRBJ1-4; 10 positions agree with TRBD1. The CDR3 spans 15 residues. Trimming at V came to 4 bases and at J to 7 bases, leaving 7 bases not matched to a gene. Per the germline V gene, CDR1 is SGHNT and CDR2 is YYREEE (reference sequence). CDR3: CASSAGQGFGEKLFF. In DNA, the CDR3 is TGTGCCAGCAGCGCGGGACAGGGGTTTGGTGAAAAACTGTTTTTT.

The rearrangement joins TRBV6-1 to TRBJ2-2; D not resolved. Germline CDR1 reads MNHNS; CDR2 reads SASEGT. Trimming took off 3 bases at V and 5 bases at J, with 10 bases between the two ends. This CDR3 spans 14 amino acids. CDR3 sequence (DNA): TGTGCCAGCAGTGAGACTCTCTTTACCGGGGAGCTGTTTTTT. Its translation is CASSETLFTGELFF.

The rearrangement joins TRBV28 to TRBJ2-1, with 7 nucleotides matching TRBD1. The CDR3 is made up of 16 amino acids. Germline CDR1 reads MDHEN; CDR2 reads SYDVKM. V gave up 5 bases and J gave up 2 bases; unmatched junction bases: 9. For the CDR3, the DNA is TGTGCCAGCAGTCCCCGGGCAGGGGGTGCCTACAATGAGCAGTTCTTC. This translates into CASSPRAGGAYNEQFF.

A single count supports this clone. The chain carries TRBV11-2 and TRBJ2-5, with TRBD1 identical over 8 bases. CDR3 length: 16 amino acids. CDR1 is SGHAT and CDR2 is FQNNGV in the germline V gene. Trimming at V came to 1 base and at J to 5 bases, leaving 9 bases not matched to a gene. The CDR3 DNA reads TGTGCCAGCAGCTTAGGTGGGACAGGTGGAGGGGAGACCCAGTACTTC. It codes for CASSLGGTGGGETQYF.

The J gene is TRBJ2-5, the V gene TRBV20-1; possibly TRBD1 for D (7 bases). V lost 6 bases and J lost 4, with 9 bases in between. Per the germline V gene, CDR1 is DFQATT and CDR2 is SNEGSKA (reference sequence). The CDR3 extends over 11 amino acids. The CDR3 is CSAQGGETQYF. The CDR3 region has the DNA TGCAGTGCGCAGGGGGGAGAGACCCAGTACTTC.

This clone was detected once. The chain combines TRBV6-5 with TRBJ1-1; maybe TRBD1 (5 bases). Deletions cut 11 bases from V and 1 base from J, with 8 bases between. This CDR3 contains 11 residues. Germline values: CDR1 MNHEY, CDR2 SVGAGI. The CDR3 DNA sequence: TGTGCCGATCAGGGGAACACTGAAGCTTTCTTT. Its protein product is CADQGNTEAFF.